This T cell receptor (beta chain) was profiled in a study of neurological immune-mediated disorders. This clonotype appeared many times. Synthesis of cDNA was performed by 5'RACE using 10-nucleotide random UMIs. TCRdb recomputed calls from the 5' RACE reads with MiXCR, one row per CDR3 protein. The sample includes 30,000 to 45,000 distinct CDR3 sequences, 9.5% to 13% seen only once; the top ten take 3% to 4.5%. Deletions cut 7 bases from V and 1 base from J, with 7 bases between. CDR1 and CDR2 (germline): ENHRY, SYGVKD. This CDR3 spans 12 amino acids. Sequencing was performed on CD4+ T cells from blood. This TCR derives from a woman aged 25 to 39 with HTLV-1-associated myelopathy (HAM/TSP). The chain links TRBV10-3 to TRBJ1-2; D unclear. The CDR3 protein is CAIKSVNYGYTF. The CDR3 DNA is TGTGCCATCAAGTCAGTTAACTATGGCTACACCTTC.